These 5 T cell receptor beta chains were all obtained from the same sample, sequenced in a study of CD8+ T cells in alopecia areata. RNA extraction and reverse transcription yielded cDNA as sequencing template. The table came from immunoSEQ multiplex PCR; TCRdb's copy has only in-frame clones and leaves some out. The sample lists over 85,000 clones, less than 50% seen once, with around 0.8% in the top ten. The specimen was CD4+ T cells sorted from blood. These receptor sequences come from a human donor with alopecia areata.

This clone was counted a few times. The CDR3 region is CASRYSAYEQYF. The CDR3 coding sequence is TGTGCCAGCCGTTACAGTGCCTACGAGCAGTACTTC. V is TRBV28 and J is TRBJ2-7; D remains ambiguous. Germline V lookup: CDR1 MDHEN, CDR2 SYDVKM. This CDR3 comprises 12 residues. Trimming cost V 8 bases and J 2 bases, with 10 bases left between them.

The chain couples TRBV6-5 to TRBJ2-6, with 7 bases that match TRBD1. After removal of 8 bases from V and 2 bases from J, the junction contained 6 bases not matched to a gene. This CDR3 comprises 15 residues. Per germline, CDR1 MNHEY and CDR2 SVGAGI. The CDR3 bases are TGTGCCAGCCGAAAACAGGGGCCTGGGGCCAACGTCCTGACTTTC. It is translated as CASRKQGPGANVLTF.

The sample holds a few counts of this clone. CDR3 DNA sequence: TGTGCCACCGCTCCGGGCCAGACTCCAGATACGCAGTATTTT. It translates to CATAPGQTPDTQYF. This chain connects TRBV7-9 to TRBJ2-3; D ambiguous. The V end was cut by 10 bases, the J end by 4 bases, with 18 bases between. CDR1 SEHNR and CDR2 FQNEAQ come from the germline V gene (reference sequence). This CDR3 is 14 amino acids long.

The sample holds many counts of this clone. The rearrangement joins TRBV4-3 to TRBJ2-1, with 7 positions matching TRBD2. This CDR3 has 14 amino acids. The V and J ends lost 2 bases and 9 bases, in that order; junction bases with no gene match: 7. Germline V lookup: CDR1 LGHNA, CDR2 YSLEER. The CDR3 is CASSQQRDGIEQFF. Written as DNA, the CDR3 is TGCGCCAGCAGCCAACAGCGGGATGGGATTGAGCAGTTCTTC.

This clone turned up a few times. The J gene is TRBJ2-5, the V gene TRBV28; D unresolved. Trimming shortened V by 7 bases and J by 1 base, and 13 bases separated the two germline ends. This CDR3 has 14 residues. Germline V CDR1 and CDR2: MDHEN, SYDVKM. The CDR3 here is CASISGGSQETQYF. The CDR3 coding sequence is TGTGCCAGCATCTCCGGTGGGTCCCAAGAGACCCAGTACTTC.